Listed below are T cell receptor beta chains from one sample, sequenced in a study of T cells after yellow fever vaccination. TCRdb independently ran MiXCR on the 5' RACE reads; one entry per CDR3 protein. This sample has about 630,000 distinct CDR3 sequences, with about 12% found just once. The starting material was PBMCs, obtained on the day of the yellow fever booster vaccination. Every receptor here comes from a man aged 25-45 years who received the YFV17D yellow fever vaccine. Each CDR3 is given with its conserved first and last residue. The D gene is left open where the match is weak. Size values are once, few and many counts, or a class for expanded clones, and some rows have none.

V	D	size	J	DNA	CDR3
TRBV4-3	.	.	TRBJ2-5	TGCGCCAGCAGCCAAGGCTCCGGGGGGACCCAGTACTTC	CASSQGSGGTQYF
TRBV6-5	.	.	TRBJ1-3	TGTGCCAGCAGTTACGGACAATCTGGAAACACCATATATTTT	CASSYGQSGNTIYF
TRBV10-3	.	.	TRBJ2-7	TGTGCCATCAGTGAGATTTCCTCCGACTGGGACAAAAAAAAACTCTACGAGCAGTACTTC	CAISEISSDWDKKKLYEQYF
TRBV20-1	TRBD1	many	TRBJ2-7	TGCAGTGCCATCCCGGGACAGGGCTACGAGCAGTACTTC	CSAIPGQGYEQYF
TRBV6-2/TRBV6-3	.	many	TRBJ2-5	TGTGCCAGCAGTTACTCGAGGGAGACCCAGTACTTC	CASSYSRETQYF
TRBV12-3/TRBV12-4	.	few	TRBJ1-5	TGTGCCAGCAGTTTAGGGGGACGGGGCAATCAGCCCCAGCATTTT	CASSLGGRGNQPQHF
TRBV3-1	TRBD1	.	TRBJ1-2	TGTGCCAGCAGCCCCTGGACAGGGGGCGACGGCTACACCTTC	CASSPWTGGDGYTF
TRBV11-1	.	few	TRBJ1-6	TGTGCCAGCAGCTTAGCGGATGACAGAGGATCGATAATCAAGGATTCACCCCTCCACTTT	CASSLADDRGSIIKDSPLHF
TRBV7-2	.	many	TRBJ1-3	TGTGCCAGCAGCTTAGGGCCGTTAAGGGGCTCTGGAAACACCATATATTTT	CASSLGPLRGSGNTIYF
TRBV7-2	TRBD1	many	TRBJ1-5	TGTGCCAGCAGCCCCCGGACAGGGGGCGATCAGCCCCAGCATTTT	CASSPRTGGDQPQHF
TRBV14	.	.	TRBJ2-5	TGTGCCAGCAGCCGGGGCGGACTCGGTTGGACCCAGTACTTC	CASSRGGLGWTQYF
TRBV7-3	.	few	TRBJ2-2	TGTGCCAGCAGCTTACTAGCGCAGGCCGGGGAGCTGTTTTTT	CASSLLAQAGELFF
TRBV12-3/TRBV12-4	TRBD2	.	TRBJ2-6	TGTGCCAGCAGTTTCGTTACTGGTAGCGGGAGTTCTCCGGAGGGGGCCAACGTCCTGACTTTC	CASSFVTGSGSSPEGANVLTF
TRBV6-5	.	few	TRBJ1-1	TGTGCCAGCAGTTACTCGTGGCAGGGCAACACTGAAGCTTTCTTT	CASSYSWQGNTEAFF
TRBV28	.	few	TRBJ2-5	TGTGCCAGCAGCCCCAGGTCCCGGGAGACCCAGTACTTC	CASSPRSRETQYF
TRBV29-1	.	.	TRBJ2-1	TGCAGCGTACCTTCCTACAATGAGCAGTTCTTC	CSVPSYNEQFF
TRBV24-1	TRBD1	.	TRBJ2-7	TGTGCCACCGGGACAGGCCTTGACGAGCAGTACTTC	CATGTGLDEQYF
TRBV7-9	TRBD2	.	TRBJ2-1	TGTGCCAGCAGCTCAACAGCTAGCGGGATAGGCGCGTTCTTC	CASSSTASGIGAFF
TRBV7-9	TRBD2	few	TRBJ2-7	TGTGCCAGCAGCTTAAGTATTGGCGGGAGGGAGCAGTACTTC	CASSLSIGGREQYF
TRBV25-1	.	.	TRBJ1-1	TGTGCCAGCAGTGATTCGGTGAACACTGAAGCTTTCTTT	CASSDSVNTEAFF
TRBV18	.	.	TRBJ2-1	TGTGCCAGCTCACCTCTCCCAAGCGAGCAGTTCTTC	CASSPLPSEQFF
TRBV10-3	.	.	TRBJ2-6	TGTGCCGTACCGGGGAAAGGGGCCAACGTCCTGACTTTC	CAVPGKGANVLTF
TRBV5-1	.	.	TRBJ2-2	TGCGCCAGCAGCTTGGGTAGCGGAGACACCGGGGAGCTGTTTTTT	CASSLGSGDTGELFF
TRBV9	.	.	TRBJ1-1	TGTGCCAGCAGCGTATCCGGAGTCACTGAAGCTTTCTTT	CASSVSGVTEAFF
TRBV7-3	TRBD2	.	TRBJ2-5	TGTGCCAGCAGCCAATTGGGGGGGAAAGAGACCCAGTACTTC	CASSQLGGKETQYF
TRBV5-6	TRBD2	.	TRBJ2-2	TGTGCCAGCAGCCGAGCGGGAGTTGGTACCGGGGAGCTGTTTTTT	CASSRAGVGTGELFF
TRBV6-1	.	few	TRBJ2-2	TGTGCCAGCAGTGAAGCCTACAGAACGAACACCGGGGAGCTGTTTTTT	CASSEAYRTNTGELFF
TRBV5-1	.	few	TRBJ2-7	TGCGCCAGCAGCTTGGTCCAAGACTACGAGCAGTACTTC	CASSLVQDYEQYF
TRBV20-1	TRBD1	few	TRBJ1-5	TGCAGTGCGAGGTCCCCGGGACAGGGATATCAGCCCCAGCATTTT	CSARSPGQGYQPQHF
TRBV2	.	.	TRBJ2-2	TGTGCCAGCAGTGAAGCGGGGAGAGGGGCCGGGGAGCTGTTTTTT	CASSEAGRGAGELFF
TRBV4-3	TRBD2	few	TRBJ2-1	TGCGCCAGCAGCCAAGCAGCGGGATTTGACAATGAGCAGTTCTTC	CASSQAAGFDNEQFF
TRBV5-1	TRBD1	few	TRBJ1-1	TGCGCCAGCAGCTCTGTCCAAATCACAGGGGCTGAAGCTTTCTTT	CASSSVQITGAEAFF
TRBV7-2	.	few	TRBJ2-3	TGTGCCAGCAGCTTGGAGGCGGCTCAGGGGGGTACGCAGTATTTT	CASSLEAAQGGTQYF
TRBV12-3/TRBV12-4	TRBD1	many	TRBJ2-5	TGTGCCAGCACCTTAACAGGGGGCGGGGAGACCCAGTACTTC	CASTLTGGGETQYF
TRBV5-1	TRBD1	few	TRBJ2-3	TGCGCCAGCAGCCCCCGGGACAGGGGAGCAGATACGCAGTATTTT	CASSPRDRGADTQYF
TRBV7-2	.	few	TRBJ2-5	TGTGCCAGCAGCTTGGGGGGCTACGGCGGAGAAGAGACCCAGTACTTC	CASSLGGYGGEETQYF
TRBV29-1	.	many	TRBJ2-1	TGCAGCGTTGAACTCCGTGGGGGCGTCCAGTTCTTC	CSVELRGGVQFF
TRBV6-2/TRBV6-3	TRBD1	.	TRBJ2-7	TGTGCCAGCAGTAAAGGACAGGGACGATACGAGCAGTACTTC	CASSKGQGRYEQYF
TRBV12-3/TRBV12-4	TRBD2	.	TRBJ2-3	TGTGCCAGCAATAAAGCGGGAGGGCCTACAGATACGCAGTATTTT	CASNKAGGPTDTQYF
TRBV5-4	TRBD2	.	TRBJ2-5	TGTGCCAGCAGCGGGAGGGCCGGGGTGGAGACCCAGTACTTC	CASSGRAGVETQYF
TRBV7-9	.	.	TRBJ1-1	TGTGCCAGCAGCAAAACACCCACTGAAGCTTTCTTT	CASSKTPTEAFF
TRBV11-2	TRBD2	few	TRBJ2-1	TGTGCCAGCAGCTTCCTAGGGACTAGCGGGACGTGGGCCTCCTACAATGAGCAGTTCTTC	CASSFLGTSGTWASYNEQFF
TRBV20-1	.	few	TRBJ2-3	TGCAGTGCTAGCGATCTGTCTCGCACAGATACGCAGTATTTT	CSASDLSRTDTQYF
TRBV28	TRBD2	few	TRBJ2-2	TGTGCCAGCCTTCCTAGCGGGACGACCGGGGAGCTGTTTTTT	CASLPSGTTGELFF
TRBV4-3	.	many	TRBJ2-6	TGCGCCAGCAGCCAAGACGGGAACAGGATCTCTGGGGCCAACGTCCTGACTTTC	CASSQDGNRISGANVLTF
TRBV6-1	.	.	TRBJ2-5	TGTGCCAGCAGGACGGGACTCTTCACGTCAGAGACCCAGTACTTC	CASRTGLFTSETQYF
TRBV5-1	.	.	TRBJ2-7	TGCGCCAGCAGCTCTCTACAGGGTTCCTACGAGCAGTACTTC	CASSSLQGSYEQYF